The clone carrying this TCR beta chain was seen more than once but under ten times. The data stem from a study of response to subunit inactivated influenza vaccine. In germline, CDR1 is ENHRY, CDR2 SYGVKD. CDR3 size: 16 residues. The germline V and J ends were trimmed by 4 bases and 6 bases, with 18 bases remaining between them. MiXCR, run by TCRdb on the RT-PCR reads, gives a single entry per CDR3 protein. The sample carries around 570,000 distinct CDR3 sequences, roughly 12% recorded once. This same sample was also taken into another study, of T cells expressing NK-cell markers. That source adds: Scientists made TCR beta cDNA using 5'RACE template switching with UMIs.

This material consisted of PBMCs from blood, taken on the day of vaccination. The receptor comes from a man aged 50 to 60 who received an inactivated influenza vaccine. The chain recombines TRBV10-3 with TRBJ2-2; D possibly uses TRBD1 or TRBD2 (5 bases each). CDR3 DNA sequence: TGTGCCATCAGTGCTTTGGCAGGGACCCTGGCCGGGGAGCTGTTTTTT. Translating it yields CAISALAGTLAGELFF.